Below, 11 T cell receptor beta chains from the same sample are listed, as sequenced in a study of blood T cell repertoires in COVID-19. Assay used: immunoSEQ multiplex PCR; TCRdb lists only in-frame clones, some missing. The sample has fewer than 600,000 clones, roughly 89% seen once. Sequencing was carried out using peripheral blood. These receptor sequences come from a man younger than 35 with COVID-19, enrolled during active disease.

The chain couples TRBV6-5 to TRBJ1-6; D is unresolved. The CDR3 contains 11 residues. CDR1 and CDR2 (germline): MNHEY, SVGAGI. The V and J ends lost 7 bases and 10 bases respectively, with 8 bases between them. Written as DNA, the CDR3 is TGTGCCAGCATGGGAGTATCACCCCTCCACTTT. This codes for CASMGVSPLHF.

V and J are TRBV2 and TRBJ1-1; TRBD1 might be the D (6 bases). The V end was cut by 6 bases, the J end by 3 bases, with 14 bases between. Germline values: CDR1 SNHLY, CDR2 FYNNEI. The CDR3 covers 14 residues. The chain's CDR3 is CASRSTGGDTEAFF. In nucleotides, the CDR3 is TGTGCCAGCAGGTCGACAGGTGGAGACACTGAAGCTTTCTTT.

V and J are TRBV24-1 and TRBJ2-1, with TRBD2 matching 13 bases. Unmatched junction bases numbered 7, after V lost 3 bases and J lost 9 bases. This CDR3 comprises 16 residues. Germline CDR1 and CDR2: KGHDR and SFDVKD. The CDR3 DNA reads TGTGCCACCAGTGATACACTAGCGGGAGGGCCTGGTGAGCAGTTCTTC. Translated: CATSDTLAGGPGEQFF.

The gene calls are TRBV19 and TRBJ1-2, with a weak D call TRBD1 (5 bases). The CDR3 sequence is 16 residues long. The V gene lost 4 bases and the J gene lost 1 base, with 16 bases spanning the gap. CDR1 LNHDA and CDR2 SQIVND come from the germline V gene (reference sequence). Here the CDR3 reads CASSSGTQFYNYGYTF. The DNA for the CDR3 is TGTGCCAGTAGTAGCGGGACCCAATTTTATAACTATGGCTACACCTTC. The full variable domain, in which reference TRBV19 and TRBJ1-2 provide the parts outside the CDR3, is DGGITQSPKYLFRKEGQNVTLSCEQNLNHDAMYWYRQDPGQGLRLIYYSQIVNDFQKGDIAEGYSVSREKKESFPLTVTSAQKNPTAFYLCASSSGTQFYNYGYTFGSGTRLTVV.

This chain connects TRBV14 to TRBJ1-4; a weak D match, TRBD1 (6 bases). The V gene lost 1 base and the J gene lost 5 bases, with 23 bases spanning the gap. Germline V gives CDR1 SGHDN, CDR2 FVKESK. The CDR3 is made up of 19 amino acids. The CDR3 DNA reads TGTGCCAGCAGCCAAGTGCACAGGGATGAGTGGGGCCACAATGAAAAACTGTTTTTT. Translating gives CASSQVHRDEWGHNEKLFF.

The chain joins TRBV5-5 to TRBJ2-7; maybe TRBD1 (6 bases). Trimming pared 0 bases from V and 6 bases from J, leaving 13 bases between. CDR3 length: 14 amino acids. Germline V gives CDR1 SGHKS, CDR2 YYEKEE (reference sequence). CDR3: CASSLGQVNSEQYF. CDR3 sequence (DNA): TGTGCCAGCAGCTTGGGACAGGTTAACAGCGAGCAGTACTTC.

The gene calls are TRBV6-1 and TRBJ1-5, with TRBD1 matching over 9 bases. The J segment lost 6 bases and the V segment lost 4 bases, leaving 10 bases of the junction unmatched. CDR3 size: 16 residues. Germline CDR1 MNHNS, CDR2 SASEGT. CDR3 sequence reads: CASSVTQGARIQPQHF. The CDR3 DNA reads TGTGCCAGCAGTGTCACACAGGGGGCGCGTATTCAGCCCCAGCATTTT.

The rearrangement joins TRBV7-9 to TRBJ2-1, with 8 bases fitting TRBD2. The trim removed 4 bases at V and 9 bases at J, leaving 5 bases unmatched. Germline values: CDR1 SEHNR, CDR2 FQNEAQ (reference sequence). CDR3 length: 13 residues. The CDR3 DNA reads TGTGCCAGCAGCTCGGGGGGGAAGGGTGAGCAGTTCTTC. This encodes CASSSGGKGEQFF.

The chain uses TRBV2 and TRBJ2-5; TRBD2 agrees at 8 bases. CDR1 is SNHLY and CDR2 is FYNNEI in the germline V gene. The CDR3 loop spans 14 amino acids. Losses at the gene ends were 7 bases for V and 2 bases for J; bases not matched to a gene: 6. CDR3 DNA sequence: TGTGCCAGCACCCCGGGACTAGGACAAGAGACCCAGTACTTC. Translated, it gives CASTPGLGQETQYF. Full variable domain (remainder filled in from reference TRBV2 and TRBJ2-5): EPEVTQTPSHQVTQMGQEVILRCVPISNHLYFYWYRQILGQKVEFLVSFYNNEISEKSEIFDDQFSVERPDGSNFTLKIRSTKLEDSAMYFCASTPGLGQETQYFGPGTRLLVL.

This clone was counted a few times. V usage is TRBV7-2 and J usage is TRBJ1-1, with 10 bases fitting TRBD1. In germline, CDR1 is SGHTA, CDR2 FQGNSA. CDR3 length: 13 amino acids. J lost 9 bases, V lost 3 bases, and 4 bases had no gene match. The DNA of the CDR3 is TGTGCCAGCAGCTTCGGGACAGGGGATAAAGCTTTCTTT. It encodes CASSFGTGDKAFF.

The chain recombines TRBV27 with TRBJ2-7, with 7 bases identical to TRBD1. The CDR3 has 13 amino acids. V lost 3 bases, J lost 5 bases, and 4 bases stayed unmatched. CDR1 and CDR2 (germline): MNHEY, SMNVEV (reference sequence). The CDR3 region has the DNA TGTGCCAGCAGTTTTGACAGGGCCAACGAGCAGTACTTC. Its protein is CASSFDRANEQYF.